This T cell receptor (beta chain) is from a study of a mutant IDH1 vaccine in newly diagnosed glioma. Specified time point: week 47, end of study. The study gave 300 ug of mutant IDH1 20-mer peptide per vaccine dose, with topical imiquimod. About this clone itself: Antigen: not known.

V gave up 0 bases and J gave up 0 bases, with 9 bases separating them. CDR1 is SGHRS and CDR2 is YFSETQ in the germline V gene. The CDR3 length is 15 residues. Data came from immunoSEQ multiplex PCR; TCRdb stores just in-frame clones and leaves some out. Among some 40,000 clones listed, roughly 71% were seen once. The specimen comprised PBMCs, sampled from a glioma patient whose treatment included an IDH1 peptide vaccine. The V and J genes are TRBV5-1 and TRBJ1-2, with D uncertain. The TCR originated in a man aged 40-50 years with glioma. The CDR3: CASSLGVASNYGYTF. CDR3 DNA sequence: TGCGCCAGCAGCTTGGGGGTGGCTTCTAACTATGGCTACACCTTC. The full variable domain, with the rest looked up from reference TRBV5-1 and TRBJ1-2, is KAGVTQTPRYLIKTRGQQVTLSCSPISGHRSVSWYQQTPGQGLQFLFEYFSETQRNKGNFPGRFSGRQFSNSRSEMNVSTLELGDSALYLCASSLGVASNYGYTFGSGTRLTVV.